This T cell receptor (beta chain) was recovered during a study of CD8+ T cells in alopecia areata. Points from the study as a whole: Clonality was higher in lesional than normal scalp, especially in alopecia totalis/universalis. Patients showed less clear TCR sequence sharing than mice, possibly partly because of HLA diversity.

RNA, once extracted, was reverse transcribed into cDNA for use as the sequencing template. Libraries were prepared by immunoSEQ multiplex PCR; TCRdb keeps only in-frame clonotypes and omits some of them. The sample records tens of thousands of clones, 51% being singletons. Germline V CDR1 and CDR2: SQVTM, ANQGSEA. The length of the CDR3 is 14 residues. The V end was cut by 3 bases, the J end by 2 bases, with 14 bases between. Turning to this clone: Antigen specificity is unknown.

V gene TRBV29-1 combines with J gene TRBJ2-7; the D is unclear. The sequencing sample was made of NKG2D-high CD8+ T cells sorted from blood. The sequence was collected from a human donor with alopecia areata. This CDR3 reads CSVELATPPYEQYF. DNA of the CDR3: TGCAGCGTTGAGCTGGCTACTCCCCCCTACGAGCAGTACTTC.